These 15 T cell receptor beta chains were sequenced from one sample in a study of T cells in Graves' hyperthyroidism and ophthalmopathy. TCR beta CDR3 regions were amplified from RNA transcripts. The HTBI primer set was used in a first-round RT-PCR of the TCR CDR3. TCRdb fed the multiplex PCR reads into MiXCR, producing one record per CDR3 protein. The data show about 380,000 distinct CDR3 sequences, approximately 12% seen once. Input material: blood. The receptors here all came from a young man with Graves' hyperthyroidism that later progressed to Graves' ophthalmopathy.

Turning to this clonotype: Possible read error: a much larger clone is one base away. The rearrangement links TRBV6-1 to TRBJ1-4; D unresolved. Deletions cut 7 bases from V and 0 bases from J, with 15 bases between. The CDR3 extends over 16 amino acids. Germline CDR1 and CDR2: MNHNS and SASEGT. The CDR3 coding sequence is TGTGCCAGCATTGACCGACCCAGCACAACTAATGAAAAACTGTTTTTT. Amino acid sequence: CASIDRPSTTNEKLFF.

This clonotype came up many times. The gene calls are TRBV5-1 and TRBJ2-1; TRBD2 might be the D (6 bases). Germline V CDR1 and CDR2: SGHRS, YFSETQ. This CDR3 contains 15 residues. The V end was cut by 0 bases, the J end by 9 bases, with 16 bases between. The CDR3: CASSLAGSGTGEQFF. Written as DNA, the CDR3 is TGCGCCAGCAGCTTGGCCGGGTCAGGGACTGGTGAGCAGTTCTTC.

About this clonotype itself: A read error may be the cause here, since a much bigger clone is one base away. The chain links TRBV6-1 to TRBJ1-1; possible D gene TRBD1, 6 bases. This CDR3 spans 16 amino acids. Germline values: CDR1 MNHNS, CDR2 SASEGT. The ends were cut back, 5 bases at V and 3 bases at J, with 19 bases in the middle. The CDR3 nucleotides read TGTGCCAGCAGTCCCCTACAGGAGGCAGGGGACACTGAAGCTTTCTTT. Its translation: CASSPLQEAGDTEAFF.

This clonotype was seen many times. The genes are TRBV10-2 and TRBJ1-1; the D is unclear. Germline V CDR1 and CDR2: WSHSY, SAAADI. The CDR3 is 15 amino acids. The germline V and J ends were trimmed by 2 bases and 3 bases, with 13 bases remaining between them. CDR3 in DNA: TGCGCCAGCAGTGAGGGGTTGCGGAGGGACACTGAAGCTTTCTTT. The encoded protein is CASSEGLRRDTEAFF.

Many counts were recorded for this clonotype. The chain combines TRBV12-3 or TRBV12-4 with TRBJ2-3; tentatively, D is TRBD2 (7 bases). This CDR3 region has 14 residues. V was pared by 2 bases and J by 6 bases, with 12 bases between. The CDR3 loop reads CASSLTGGRDTQYF. CDR3 nucleotide sequence: TGTGCCAGCAGTTTAACGGGGGGCCGTGATACGCAGTATTTT.

The sample holds many counts of this clonotype. The chain is built from TRBV20-1 and TRBJ1-5; D remains unclear. V was clipped by 2 bases and J by 3 bases, with 14 bases between them. The CDR3 sequence is 15 residues long. The germline CDR1 and CDR2 sequences are DFQATT and SNEGSKA (reference sequence). The CDR3 DNA sequence: TGCAGTGCTAGAACGTCGTATGGGGACAATCAGCCCCAGCATTTT. Protein: CSARTSYGDNQPQHF.

This clonotype occurred many times. V is TRBV28 and J is TRBJ2-7; D is undetermined. Trimming pared 6 bases from V and 2 bases from J, leaving 5 bases between. Germline CDR1 is MDHEN and CDR2 is SYDVKM. The CDR3 extends over 11 amino acids. The CDR3 DNA reads TGTGCCAGCAGCCCAACCTACGAGCAGTACTTC. Its protein product is CASSPTYEQYF. Full variable domain (outside the CDR3, taken from reference TRBV28 and TRBJ2-7): DVKVTQSSRYLVKRTGEKVFLECVQDMDHENMFWYRQDPGLGLRLIYFSYDVKMKEKGDIPEGYSVSREKKERFSLILESASTNQTSMYLCASSPTYEQYFGPGTRLTVT.

The rearrangement joins TRBV6-1 to TRBJ2-3, with TRBD1 identical over 7 bases. Germline values: CDR1 MNHNS, CDR2 SASEGT. CDR3 length: 16 residues. The junction had 8 bases not matched to a gene; V was cut back by 5 bases and J by 0 bases. CDR3 amino acids: CASSRQGVGSTDTQYF. The CDR3 region has the DNA TGTGCCAGCAGTCGACAGGGAGTGGGAAGCACAGATACGCAGTATTTT.

The chain uses TRBV4-2 and TRBJ1-4; D unclear. Per germline, CDR1 LGHNA and CDR2 YNFKEQ. V was pared by 2 bases and J by 12 bases, with 13 bases between. The CDR3 has 13 amino acids. The DNA for the CDR3 is TGTGCCAGCAGCCAACCAGACAAGTCGGAACTGTTTTTT. This translates into CASSQPDKSELFF.

Remarks on this clonotype: One end of the junction is discordant with germline, which a read error may explain. The chain couples TRBV7-9 to TRBJ2-2; 8 nucleotides align to TRBD2. The CDR3 has 15 amino acids. Germline CDR1 is SEHNR and CDR2 is FQNEAQ (reference sequence). In DNA form, the CDR3 reads TGTGCCAGCAGCTTAGAGCTAGCGGGTTCCGGGGAGCTGTCTTTT. It codes for CASSLELAGSGELSF.

This clonotype was counted ten times or more. The genes are TRBV4-1 and TRBJ1-4; maybe TRBD1 (5 bases). The CDR3 extends over 14 amino acids. The ends were cut back, 2 bases at V and 3 bases at J, with 7 bases in the middle. The germline CDR1 and CDR2 sequences are MGHRA and YSYEKL. CDR3 loop: CASSQPGPNEKLFF. The DNA for the CDR3 is TGCGCCAGCAGCCAACCAGGGCCTAATGAAAAACTGTTTTTT.

The table lists this clonotype with many counts. The V call is TRBV9, the J call TRBJ1-4; unclear D gene. The V end was cut by 3 bases, the J end by 7 bases, with 7 bases between. The CDR3 loop spans 12 amino acids. CDR1 and CDR2 (germline): SGDLS, YYNGEE. The CDR3 loop reads CASSAGPEKLFF. The CDR3 bases are TGTGCCAGCAGCGCCGGACCTGAAAAACTGTTTTTT.

This chain uses TRBV18 with TRBJ2-5, with D possibly called TRBD1 or TRBD2 (5 bases each). Germline-derived CDR1 and CDR2 are KGHSH and LQKENI. Trimming left V 3 bases short and J 4 bases short, with 12 bases between. The CDR3 is 14 amino acids. The CDR3 here is CASSPGTARETQYF. CDR3 coding DNA: TGTGCCAGCTCACCGGGGACCGCTCGAGAGACCCAGTACTTC.

This clonotype was found many times. The J gene is TRBJ2-3, the V gene TRBV28, with 10 bases identical to TRBD2. V was pared by 0 bases and J by 4 bases, with 10 bases of the junction left unmatched. This CDR3 is built from 18 residues. CDR1 and CDR2 (germline): MDHEN, SYDVKM. CDR3 DNA: TGTGCCAGCAGTTTATGGGGGGAGAGCGGGGGGGCCCCAGATACGCAGTATTTT. Amino acids: CASSLWGESGGAPDTQYF.

This clonotype has a count of ten or more. V usage is TRBV5-1 and J usage is TRBJ1-2; the match to TRBD1 covers 7 bases. Germline values: CDR1 SGHRS, CDR2 YFSETQ. The J segment lost 2 bases and the V segment lost 4 bases, leaving 2 bases of the junction unmatched. The CDR3 has 13 residues. The CDR3 here is CASSGGQNYGYTF. DNA of the CDR3: TGCGCCAGCAGCGGGGGACAGAACTATGGCTACACCTTC.